The source of this T cell receptor beta chain is a study of T cell responses to AZD1222 COVID-19 vaccine. The length of the CDR3 is 14 residues. Deletions cut 3 bases from V and 0 bases from J, with 6 bases between. Germline V lookup: CDR1 SGHNT, CDR2 YENEEA. The data were produced by immunoSEQ multiplex PCR, yet TCRdb's version contains in-frame clones alone and is incomplete. The data show about 160,000 clones, 70% to 90% seen once. The receptor was derived from an adult in good health. Sequencing used peripheral blood, obtained on day 0 of AZD1222 vaccination. The chain joins TRBV11-3 to TRBJ2-1; D is possibly TRBD2 (5 bases). The CDR3 protein is CASSFSGSYNEQFF. In nucleotides, the CDR3 is TGTGCCAGCAGCTTCAGCGGCTCCTACAATGAGCAGTTCTTC.